This T cell receptor (beta chain) was captured in a study of blood T cell repertoires in COVID-19. Germline V gene data show CDR1 as LNHNV and CDR2 as YYDKDF (reference sequence). V dropped 0 bases and J dropped 3 bases, with 9 bases sitting between them. The CDR3 spans 15 residues. Source study methods: Amplification of reference gene primers provided the estimated nucleated cell counts. Generated by immunoSEQ multiplex PCR, the TCRdb table keeps only in-frame clones and is missing some. The V and J calls and clone size are taken from that table; D and trimming were inferred from the DNA. The table records about 380,000 clones, 70% to 90% of them present only once. The participants were between about 18 and 95 years old and came from under 25 US areas. Categorization into cohorts depended on clinical history that participants reported. Symptom resolution, clearance, or two negative PCRs marked donors in Cohort 3 as recovered.

What was sequenced was PBMCs or T cells enriched from blood (not recorded which). V is TRBV15 and J is TRBJ1-5, with a possible D match to TRBD1 (5 bases). The sequence derives from a man aged 25-40 years who had recovered from COVID-19. CDR3: CATSRDRGPNQPQHF. DNA of the CDR3: TGTGCCACCAGCAGAGATAGGGGTCCCAATCAGCCCCAGCATTTT.